Only a few counts were recorded for the clone carrying this TCR beta chain. Germline V gene lookup returns CDR1 SGDLS and CDR2 YYNGEE. CDR3 size: 17 residues. With 3 bases removed from V and 0 bases from J, the gap between germline ends came to 15 bases. The data are from a study of type 1 regulatory T cells. Study background: T-allo10 is an in vitro-generated, Tr1-enriched CD4 T cell product specific for alloantigen.

TCRdb re-analysed the reads in MiXCR, keeping a single row per CDR3 protein. The sample records about 18,000 distinct CDR3 sequences, about 9.4% being singletons. V and J are TRBV9 and TRBJ1-4; D gene ambiguous. This clonotype was sampled from a human donor in good health. The sample comprised CD4+ T cells, either the whole sample or a sorted fraction (not recorded which). The DNA for the CDR3 is TGTGCCAGCAGCGCTGCAGAAACAAGTGCAACTAATGAAAAACTGTTTTTT. Translating it yields CASSAAETSATNEKLFF.